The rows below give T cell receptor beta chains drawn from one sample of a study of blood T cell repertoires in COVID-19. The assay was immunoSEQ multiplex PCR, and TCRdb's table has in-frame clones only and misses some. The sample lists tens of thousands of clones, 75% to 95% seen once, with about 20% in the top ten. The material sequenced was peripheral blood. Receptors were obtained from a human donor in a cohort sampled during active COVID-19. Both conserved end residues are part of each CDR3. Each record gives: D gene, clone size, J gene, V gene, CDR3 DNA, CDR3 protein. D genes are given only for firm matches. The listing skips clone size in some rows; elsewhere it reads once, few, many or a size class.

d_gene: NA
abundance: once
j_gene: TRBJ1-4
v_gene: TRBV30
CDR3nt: TGTGCCTGGAGTGCACTATCGGGAAAACTGTTTTTT
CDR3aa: CAWSALSGKLFF

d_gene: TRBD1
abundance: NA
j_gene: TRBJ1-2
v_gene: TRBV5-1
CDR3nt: TGCGCCAGCAGCCCACTACAGGGGGTTGCAAGTGGCTACACCTTC
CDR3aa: CASSPLQGVASGYTF

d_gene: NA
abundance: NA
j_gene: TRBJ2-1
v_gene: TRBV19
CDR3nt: TGTGCCAGTACCTCCTTTCCGGACAAAGGAGACTACAATGAGCAGTTCTTC
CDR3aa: CASTSFPDKGDYNEQFF

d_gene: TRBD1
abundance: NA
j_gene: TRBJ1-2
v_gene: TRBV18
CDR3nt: TGTGCCAGCTCACCACCCCGGACAGGAGGGTATGGCTACACCTTC
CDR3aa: CASSPPRTGGYGYTF

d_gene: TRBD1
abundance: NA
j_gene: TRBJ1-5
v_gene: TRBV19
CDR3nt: TGTGCCACTTCGGGACAGGGCTTCTATCAGCCCCAGCATTTT
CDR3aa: CATSGQGFYQPQHF

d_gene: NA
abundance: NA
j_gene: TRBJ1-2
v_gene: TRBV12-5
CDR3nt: TGTGCTAGTGGTTTGGTGACAGTCTATGGCTACACCTTC
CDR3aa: CASGLVTVYGYTF

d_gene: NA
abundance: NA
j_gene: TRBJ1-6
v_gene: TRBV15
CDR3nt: TGTGCCACCAGCAGAGATTCACGCCGGACAGTGATTAATTCACCCCTCCACTTT
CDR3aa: CATSRDSRRTVINSPLHF

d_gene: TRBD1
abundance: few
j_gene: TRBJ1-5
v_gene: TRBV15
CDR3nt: TGTGCCACCAGCAGGAGGTCCAGGGGGATAGGACATCAGCCCCAGCATTTT
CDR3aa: CATSRRSRGIGHQPQHF

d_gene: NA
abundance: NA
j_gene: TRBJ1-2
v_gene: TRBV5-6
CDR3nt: TGTGCCAGCAGGGTAGGGGCCCTAATGAACTATGGCTACACCTTC
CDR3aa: CASRVGALMNYGYTF

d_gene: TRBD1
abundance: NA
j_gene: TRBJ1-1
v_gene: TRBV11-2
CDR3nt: TGTGCCAGCAGCATGTTGACAGGGGGCGACACTGAAGCTTTCTTT
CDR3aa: CASSMLTGGDTEAFF

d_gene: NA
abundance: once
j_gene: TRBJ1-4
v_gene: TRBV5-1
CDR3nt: TGCGCCAGCAGCCCCGCAACTAATGAAAAACTGTTTTTT
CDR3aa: CASSPATNEKLFF

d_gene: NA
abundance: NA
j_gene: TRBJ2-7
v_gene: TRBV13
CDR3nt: TGTGCCAGCAGCTTCTATGACAGTAACTACGAGCAGTACTTC
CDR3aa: CASSFYDSNYEQYF

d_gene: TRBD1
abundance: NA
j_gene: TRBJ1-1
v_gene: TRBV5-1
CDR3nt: TGCGCCAGCAGCTCGCTGACAGGGGGCACTGAAGCTTTCTTT
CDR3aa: CASSSLTGGTEAFF

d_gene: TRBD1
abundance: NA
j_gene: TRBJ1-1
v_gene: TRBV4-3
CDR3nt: TGCGCCAGCAGCCTAAAAATTGACAGGGGCGAAGCTTTCTTT
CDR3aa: CASSLKIDRGEAFF

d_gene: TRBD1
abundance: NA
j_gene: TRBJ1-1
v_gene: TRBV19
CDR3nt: TGTGCCAGTAGTAAAGGACAGGGGTTCACTGAAGCTTTCTTT
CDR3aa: CASSKGQGFTEAFF

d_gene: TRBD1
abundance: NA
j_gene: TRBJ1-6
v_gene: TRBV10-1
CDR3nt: TGCGCCAGCAGTGAGTACAGGGGATCCTATAATTCACCCCTCCACTTT
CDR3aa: CASSEYRGSYNSPLHF

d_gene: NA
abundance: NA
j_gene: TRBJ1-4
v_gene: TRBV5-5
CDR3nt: TGTGCCAGCAGCCGTCCGGGGACAACTAATGAAAAACTGTTTTTT
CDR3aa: CASSRPGTTNEKLFF

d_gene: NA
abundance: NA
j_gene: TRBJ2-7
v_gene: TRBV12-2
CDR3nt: TGTGCAAGTCGCTTAGGGGTAGGAAGGGGCAGGGAGGTTTCCTACGAGCAGTACTTC
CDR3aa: CASRLGVGRGREVSYEQYF

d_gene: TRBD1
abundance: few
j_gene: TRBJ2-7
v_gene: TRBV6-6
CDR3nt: TGTGCCAGCAACACGGGACAGGGAATCTACGAGCAGTACTTC
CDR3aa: CASNTGQGIYEQYF

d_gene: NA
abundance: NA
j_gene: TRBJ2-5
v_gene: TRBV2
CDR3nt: TGTGCCAGCATGGCGGAACTAGCCTTCCAAGAGACCCAGTACTTC
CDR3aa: CASMAELAFQETQYF

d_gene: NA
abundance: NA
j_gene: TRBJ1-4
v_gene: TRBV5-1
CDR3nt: TGCGCCAGCAGTGGAGAGAATGAAAAACTGTTTTTT
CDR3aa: CASSGENEKLFF

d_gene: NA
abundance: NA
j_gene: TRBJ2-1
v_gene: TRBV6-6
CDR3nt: TGTGCCAGCAGTCCCTCGTCTGACAATGAGCAGTTCTTC
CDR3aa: CASSPSSDNEQFF

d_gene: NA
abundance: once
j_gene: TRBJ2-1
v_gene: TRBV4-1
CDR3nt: TGCGCCAGCAGCCCCAGGCTAGCTACAGACAATGAGCAGTTCTTC
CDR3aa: CASSPRLATDNEQFF

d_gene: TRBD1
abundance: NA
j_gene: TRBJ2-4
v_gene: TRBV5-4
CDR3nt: TGTGCCAGCAGCCTCCGCCGGGACAGGCAAAACATTCAGTACTTC
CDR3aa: CASSLRRDRQNIQYF

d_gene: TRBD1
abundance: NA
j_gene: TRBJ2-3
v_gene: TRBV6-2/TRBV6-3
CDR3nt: TGTGCCAGCAGTTACCCGAAGGGTACAGGGGAGAGAGATACGCAGTATTTT
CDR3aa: CASSYPKGTGERDTQYF

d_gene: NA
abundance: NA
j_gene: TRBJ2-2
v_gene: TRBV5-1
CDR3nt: TGCGCCAGCAGCTTACAGCCGAACACCGGGGAGCTGTTTTTT
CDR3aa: CASSLQPNTGELFF

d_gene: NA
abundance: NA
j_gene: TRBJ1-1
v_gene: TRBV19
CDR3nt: TGTGCCAGCGTCCAGACTCTGAACACTGAAGCTTTCTTT
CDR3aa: CASVQTLNTEAFF

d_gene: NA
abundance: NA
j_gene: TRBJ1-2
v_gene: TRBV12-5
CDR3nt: TGTGCTAGTGGCCGAGAGGGGGGGACCCTAAACTATGGCTACACCTTC
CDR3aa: CASGREGGTLNYGYTF

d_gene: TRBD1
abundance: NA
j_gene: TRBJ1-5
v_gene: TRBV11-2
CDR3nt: TGTGCCAGCAGCCTCAGGACAGGGACAAATCAGCCCCAGCATTTT
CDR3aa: CASSLRTGTNQPQHF

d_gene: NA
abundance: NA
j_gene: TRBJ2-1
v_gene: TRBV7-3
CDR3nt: TGTGCCAGCAGCTTAGGGCGGGGGCAGTACAATGAGCAGTTCTTC
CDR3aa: CASSLGRGQYNEQFF

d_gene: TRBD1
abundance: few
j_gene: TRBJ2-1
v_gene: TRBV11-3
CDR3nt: TGTGCCAGCAGCTTAGGAGGGGGCCTCTCCTACAATGAGCAGTTCTTC
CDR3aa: CASSLGGGLSYNEQFF

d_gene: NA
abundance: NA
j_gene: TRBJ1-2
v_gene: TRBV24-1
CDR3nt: TGTGCCACCAGTGCGGGGGGGGCTGATGGCTACACCTTC
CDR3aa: CATSAGGADGYTF

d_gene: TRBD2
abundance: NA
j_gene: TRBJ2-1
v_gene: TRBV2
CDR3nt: TGTGCCAGCGTAGGGACTAGTTGGGCCGAGCAGTTCTTC
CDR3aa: CASVGTSWAEQFF

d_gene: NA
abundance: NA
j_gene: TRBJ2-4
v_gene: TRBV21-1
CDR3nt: TGTGCCAGCAGCAAAGCGCTGAACAGGGACCCGCTAGCCAAAAACATTCAGTACTTC
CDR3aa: CASSKALNRDPLAKNIQYF

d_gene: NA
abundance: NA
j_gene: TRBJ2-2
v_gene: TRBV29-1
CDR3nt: TGCAGCGTCATGCAGGGGGGCACCGGGGAGCTGTTTTTT
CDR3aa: CSVMQGGTGELFF

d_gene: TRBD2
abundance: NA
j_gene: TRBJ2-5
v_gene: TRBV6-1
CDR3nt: TGTGCCAGCAGTGACGAGACTAGCGGGGGGCCCGGAGAGACCCAGTACTTC
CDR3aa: CASSDETSGGPGETQYF

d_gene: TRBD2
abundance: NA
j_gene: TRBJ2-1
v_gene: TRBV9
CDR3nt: TGTGCCAGCAGCTCTGAGGCGGGGGGGAGCAATGAGCAGTTCTTC
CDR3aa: CASSSEAGGSNEQFF